This TCR beta chain comes out of a study of neurological immune-mediated disorders. Study results and limitations: The absence of shared CDR3 amino acid sequences among expanded clones across subjects suggests private repertoires in all groups. In HTLV-1-associated myelopathy, TCR clonal expansion was greatest, whereas multiple sclerosis had the least, falling below healthy controls.

V was clipped by 4 bases and J by 4 bases, with 16 bases between them. The length of the CDR3 is 16 residues. Germline V CDR1 and CDR2: SGHTA, FQGNSA. Time point defined: technical triplicate 3. By 5'RACE with 10-nucleotide random UMIs, the cDNA was made. In each sequencing run, over 170 million TCR-beta sequences were generated from 15-18 subjects. Using its own MiXCR run on the 5' RACE reads, TCRdb lists one record per CDR3 protein. The table shows under 45,000 distinct CDR3 sequences, with about 22% occurring only once. This clonotype was seen repeatedly, ten times or more. Its antigen is not identified.

V and J are TRBV7-2 and TRBJ2-2; a possible D gene is TRBD2 (5 bases). Sequenced sample: PBMCs. The sequence was obtained from a man in his 60s with HTLV-1-associated myelopathy (HAM/TSP). CDR3 coding DNA: TGTGCCAGCAGCTGGATCGGGGTGTCGGCCACCGGGGAGCTGTTTTTT. Its translation: CASSWIGVSATGELFF.